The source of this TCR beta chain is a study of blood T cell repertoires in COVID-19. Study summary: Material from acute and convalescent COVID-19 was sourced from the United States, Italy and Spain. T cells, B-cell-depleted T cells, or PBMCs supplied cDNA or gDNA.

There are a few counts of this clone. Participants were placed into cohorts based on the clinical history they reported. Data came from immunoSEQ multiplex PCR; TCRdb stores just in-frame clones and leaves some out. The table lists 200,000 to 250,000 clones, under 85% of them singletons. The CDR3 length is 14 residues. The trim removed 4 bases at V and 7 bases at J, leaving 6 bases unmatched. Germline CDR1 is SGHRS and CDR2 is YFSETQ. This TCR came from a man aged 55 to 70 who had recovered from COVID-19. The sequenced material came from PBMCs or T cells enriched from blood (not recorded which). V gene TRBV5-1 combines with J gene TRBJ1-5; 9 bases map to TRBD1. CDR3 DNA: TGCGCCAGCAGCCCCCGGGACAGGGAACAGCCCCAGCATTTT. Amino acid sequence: CASSPRDREQPQHF.